The present T cell receptor (beta chain) was sequenced within a study of control samples from healthy donors and cancer patients. Some clones are missing from TCRdb's copy, which holds only in-frame ones; the method was immunoSEQ multiplex PCR. The sample gives approximately 58,000 clones, roughly 90% of which show up once; 11% to 15% is in the top ten. With 3 bases removed from V and 3 bases from J, the gap between germline ends came to 32 bases. This CDR3 has 22 amino acids. The sample taken for sequencing was PBMCs. The sequence was collected from a man aged 55-75 years with head and neck cancer. This chain uses TRBV23-1 with TRBJ1-4, with a tentative D call TRBD1 (6 bases). TRBV23-1 belongs to the ORF category, with a function that is uncertain. The CDR3 DNA reads as TGCGCCAGCAGTCAGCACCCCCGTGGGGGCTGTTTCTTTTCGATCTCTAATGAAAAACTGTTTTTT. Amino acids: CASSQHPRGGCFFSISNEKLFF.